These T cell receptor beta chains were read from a single sample in a study of blood T cell repertoires in COVID-19. Data came from immunoSEQ multiplex PCR; TCRdb stores just in-frame clones and leaves some out. The sample gives 60,000 to 65,000 clones, around 80% of which show up once; approximately 18% is in the top ten. The sample consisted of peripheral blood. The source is a man in his sixties with acute or convalescent COVID-19. The CDR3 runs from the conserved cysteine through the conserved F or W. Fields, in order: clone size, V gene, D gene, J gene, CDR3 DNA, CDR3 protein. D genes are given only for firm matches. The size entry is marked missing in some rows and otherwise reads once, few, many or a size class.

abundance: -
v_gene: TRBV30
d_gene: TRBD1
j_gene: TRBJ1-1
CDR3nt: TGTGCCTTGGACAGGTTGAACACTGAAGCTTTCTTT
CDR3aa: CALDRLNTEAFF

abundance: -
v_gene: TRBV2
d_gene: TRBD1
j_gene: TRBJ1-4
CDR3nt: TGTGCCAGCAGGATGGACAGGGGGGGAGAAAAACTGTTTTTT
CDR3aa: CASRMDRGGEKLFF

abundance: once
v_gene: TRBV2
d_gene: -
j_gene: TRBJ2-1
CDR3nt: TGTGCCAGCAGTGAAATGGCTCGCCAATCTGAGCAGTTCTTC
CDR3aa: CASSEMARQSEQFF

abundance: -
v_gene: TRBV30
d_gene: TRBD2
j_gene: TRBJ2-1
CDR3nt: TGTGCCTGGACTAGCGGGAGAAACTCCTACAATGAGCAGTTCTTC
CDR3aa: CAWTSGRNSYNEQFF

abundance: -
v_gene: TRBV7-3
d_gene: TRBD2
j_gene: TRBJ2-1
CDR3nt: TGTGCCAGCAGCTTAAGTGGACTAGCGGGCCCAAATGAGCAGTTCTTC
CDR3aa: CASSLSGLAGPNEQFF

abundance: -
v_gene: TRBV9
d_gene: TRBD2
j_gene: TRBJ2-2
CDR3nt: TGTGCCAGCAGAGAGAGGCCCCTAGCGGCCTCAACCGGGGAGCTGTTTTTT
CDR3aa: CASRERPLAASTGELFF

abundance: -
v_gene: TRBV28
d_gene: TRBD1
j_gene: TRBJ2-5
CDR3nt: TGTGCCAGCAGTTTGAGGGGGCAGAAACAAGAGACCCAGTACTTC
CDR3aa: CASSLRGQKQETQYF

abundance: -
v_gene: TRBV3-1/TRBV3-2
d_gene: -
j_gene: TRBJ2-1
CDR3nt: TGTGCCAGCAGCCACGGCGACAGAGAGTTTGAGCAGTTCTTC
CDR3aa: CASSHGDREFEQFF

abundance: -
v_gene: TRBV24-1
d_gene: -
j_gene: TRBJ2-3
CDR3nt: TGTGCCACCAGTGAGTACGGGGGTGATACGCAGTATTTT
CDR3aa: CATSEYGGDTQYF

abundance: few
v_gene: TRBV28
d_gene: TRBD2
j_gene: TRBJ2-7
CDR3nt: TGTGCCAGCAGTCGACTAGCTGGCGAGCAGTACTTC
CDR3aa: CASSRLAGEQYF

abundance: -
v_gene: TRBV4-3
d_gene: -
j_gene: TRBJ2-5
CDR3nt: TGCGCCAGCAGCCAGGGCCACACGGGAATACAGACCCAGTACTTC
CDR3aa: CASSQGHTGIQTQYF

abundance: -
v_gene: TRBV7-2
d_gene: -
j_gene: TRBJ1-5
CDR3nt: TGTGCCAGCAGCCCGGGACTGACTAGCAATCAGCCCCAGCATTTT
CDR3aa: CASSPGLTSNQPQHF

abundance: -
v_gene: TRBV28
d_gene: TRBD1
j_gene: TRBJ1-2
CDR3nt: TGTGCCAGCAACAGGGGTACGGGACAAGGCGGTGGCTACACCTTC
CDR3aa: CASNRGTGQGGGYTF

abundance: -
v_gene: TRBV4-3
d_gene: -
j_gene: TRBJ2-2
CDR3nt: TGCGCCAGCAGCCAACTTCCCCTGAGGACCGGGGAGCTGTTTTTT
CDR3aa: CASSQLPLRTGELFF

abundance: -
v_gene: TRBV5-1
d_gene: -
j_gene: TRBJ2-5
CDR3nt: TGCGCCAGCAGGAGGGTGCAAGAGACCCAGTACTTC
CDR3aa: CASRRVQETQYF

abundance: -
v_gene: TRBV7-2
d_gene: -
j_gene: TRBJ1-1
CDR3nt: TGTGCCAGCAGCCCTATTGGCACTGAAGCTTTCTTT
CDR3aa: CASSPIGTEAFF

abundance: few
v_gene: TRBV5-1
d_gene: -
j_gene: TRBJ2-1
CDR3nt: TGCGCCAGCAGCATAGACAGGAGCTACAATGAGCAGTTCTTC
CDR3aa: CASSIDRSYNEQFF

abundance: once
v_gene: TRBV19
d_gene: -
j_gene: TRBJ2-1
CDR3nt: TGTGCCAGTAGTATTAAAAATGAGCAGTTCTTC
CDR3aa: CASSIKNEQFF

abundance: -
v_gene: TRBV5-4
d_gene: -
j_gene: TRBJ2-7
CDR3nt: TGTGCCAGCAGCTTGGAAGGATCGAGGGGGACCGAGCAGTACTTC
CDR3aa: CASSLEGSRGTEQYF

abundance: -
v_gene: TRBV3-1/TRBV3-2
d_gene: -
j_gene: TRBJ1-2
CDR3nt: TGTGCCAGCAGCCGCCTCCGGTGGGGAGCAAGTGGCTACACCTTC
CDR3aa: CASSRLRWGASGYTF

abundance: -
v_gene: TRBV6-5
d_gene: -
j_gene: TRBJ1-4
CDR3nt: TGTGCCAGCAGAGGGAGGGAAAAACTGTTTTTT
CDR3aa: CASRGREKLFF

abundance: -
v_gene: TRBV24-1
d_gene: TRBD2
j_gene: TRBJ2-7
CDR3nt: TGTGCCACCAGCGGGACTAGCGGGAACTACGAGCAGTACTTC
CDR3aa: CATSGTSGNYEQYF

abundance: -
v_gene: TRBV6-4
d_gene: -
j_gene: TRBJ1-6
CDR3nt: TGTGCCAGCAGTGACTCGCCAGGGCTATTATCACCCCTCCACTTT
CDR3aa: CASSDSPGLLSPLHF

abundance: -
v_gene: TRBV24-1
d_gene: TRBD1
j_gene: TRBJ2-5
CDR3nt: TGTGCCACCGGGGACAGAAAAGAGACCCAGTACTTC
CDR3aa: CATGDRKETQYF

abundance: -
v_gene: TRBV6-5
d_gene: -
j_gene: TRBJ1-2
CDR3nt: TGTGCCAGCTCCCCAGGGCCGAACTATGGCTACACCTTC
CDR3aa: CASSPGPNYGYTF

abundance: -
v_gene: TRBV27
d_gene: TRBD1
j_gene: TRBJ1-5
CDR3nt: TGTGCCAGCAGTTTAGGACAGGGCCGCAATCAGCCCCAGCATTTT
CDR3aa: CASSLGQGRNQPQHF

abundance: -
v_gene: TRBV3-1/TRBV3-2
d_gene: -
j_gene: TRBJ1-1
CDR3nt: TGTGCCAGCGGTCAATTAGGGGATTGGACTGAAGCTTTCTTT
CDR3aa: CASGQLGDWTEAFF

abundance: -
v_gene: TRBV5-1
d_gene: -
j_gene: TRBJ1-5
CDR3nt: TGCGCCAGCAGGGGAGGGGAGGATCAGCCCCAGCATTTT
CDR3aa: CASRGGEDQPQHF

abundance: -
v_gene: TRBV2
d_gene: TRBD2
j_gene: TRBJ2-1
CDR3nt: TGTGCCGCCGGGGTTGGACTAGCGGGAGGTTATGAGCAGTTCTTC
CDR3aa: CAAGVGLAGGYEQFF

abundance: few
v_gene: TRBV18
d_gene: -
j_gene: TRBJ2-3
CDR3nt: TGTGCCAGCTCACCCCGATCGGGAGACACAGATACGCAGTATTTT
CDR3aa: CASSPRSGDTDTQYF

abundance: -
v_gene: TRBV28
d_gene: TRBD2
j_gene: TRBJ2-1
CDR3nt: TGTGCCAGCAGGGGGGTTAGCGGGAATGAGCAGTTCTTC
CDR3aa: CASRGVSGNEQFF

abundance: -
v_gene: TRBV30
d_gene: TRBD1
j_gene: TRBJ2-1
CDR3nt: TGTGCCTCGCAAACCGGGACAGGGGCCAATGAGCAGTTCTTC
CDR3aa: CASQTGTGANEQFF

abundance: -
v_gene: TRBV18
d_gene: TRBD1
j_gene: TRBJ1-5
CDR3nt: TGTGCCAGCTCAACCTTGGGACAGAGCAATCAGCCCCAGCATTTT
CDR3aa: CASSTLGQSNQPQHF

abundance: -
v_gene: TRBV7-7
d_gene: TRBD2
j_gene: TRBJ2-5
CDR3nt: TGTGCTAGCAGCTTAGGAACTAGCGGGAGGATAGAGACCCAGTACTTC
CDR3aa: CASSLGTSGRIETQYF

abundance: -
v_gene: TRBV27
d_gene: TRBD1
j_gene: TRBJ1-2
CDR3nt: TGTGCCAGCAGCCGGGACAGGCTCTATGGCTACACCTTC
CDR3aa: CASSRDRLYGYTF

abundance: -
v_gene: TRBV27
d_gene: TRBD2
j_gene: TRBJ2-1
CDR3nt: TGTGCCAGCAGTTTACGTAGCGGGAGAGTTGACGAGCAGTTCTTC
CDR3aa: CASSLRSGRVDEQFF

abundance: -
v_gene: TRBV2
d_gene: TRBD2
j_gene: TRBJ2-1
CDR3nt: TGTGCCAGCAGCTCTAGCGGGAGGCCCAATGAGCAGTTCTTC
CDR3aa: CASSSSGRPNEQFF

abundance: -
v_gene: TRBV19
d_gene: TRBD2
j_gene: TRBJ2-5
CDR3nt: TGTGCCAGTAGCCGGACTAGAGGGGTACAAGAGACCCAGTACTTC
CDR3aa: CASSRTRGVQETQYF

abundance: once
v_gene: TRBV6-6
d_gene: -
j_gene: TRBJ1-2
CDR3nt: TGTGCCAGCAGTTCAGGCGACAGCCTCTATGGCTACACCTTC
CDR3aa: CASSSGDSLYGYTF

abundance: -
v_gene: TRBV19
d_gene: -
j_gene: TRBJ2-7
CDR3nt: TGTGCCAGTAGTATCCGCCACGGACTGGCCACCTACGAGCAGTACTTC
CDR3aa: CASSIRHGLATYEQYF

abundance: few
v_gene: TRBV7-9
d_gene: TRBD1
j_gene: TRBJ1-2
CDR3nt: TGTGCCAGCAGCTTAGGGGGACAGGGGGCTGTCTATGGCTACACCTTC
CDR3aa: CASSLGGQGAVYGYTF

abundance: -
v_gene: TRBV5-1
d_gene: -
j_gene: TRBJ1-2
CDR3nt: TGCGCCAGCAGCTTGGCTGCAGGGGAGAGCTACACCTTC
CDR3aa: CASSLAAGESYTF

abundance: -
v_gene: TRBV19
d_gene: -
j_gene: TRBJ1-2
CDR3nt: TGTGCCAGTAGTATCATGGGGAGCTATGGCTACACCTTC
CDR3aa: CASSIMGSYGYTF

abundance: -
v_gene: TRBV2
d_gene: TRBD1
j_gene: TRBJ2-5
CDR3nt: TGTGCCAGAACAGACAGGGGCCAAGAGACCCAGTACTTC
CDR3aa: CARTDRGQETQYF

abundance: -
v_gene: TRBV5-8
d_gene: -
j_gene: TRBJ1-5
CDR3nt: TGTGCCAGCAGCCCATTGAGAAACAGGGTAGTCCATCAGCCCCAGCATTTT
CDR3aa: CASSPLRNRVVHQPQHF

abundance: -
v_gene: TRBV30
d_gene: -
j_gene: TRBJ1-2
CDR3nt: TGTGCCTTCAGGCCGGGGGACGGGGGCTACACCTTC
CDR3aa: CAFRPGDGGYTF

abundance: -
v_gene: TRBV7-3
d_gene: -
j_gene: TRBJ2-5
CDR3nt: TGTGCCAGCAGCTTAGAGGGAGTAGGAGAGACCCAGTACTTC
CDR3aa: CASSLEGVGETQYF

abundance: -
v_gene: TRBV2
d_gene: TRBD1
j_gene: TRBJ1-1
CDR3nt: TGTGCCAGCGAGACAGGGGGGGAAACTGAAGCTTTCTTT
CDR3aa: CASETGGETEAFF

abundance: -
v_gene: TRBV24-1
d_gene: -
j_gene: TRBJ2-1
CDR3nt: TGTGCCACCAGTGATTTAAGTCCCAGGGGAAATACCTACAATGAGCAGTTCTTC
CDR3aa: CATSDLSPRGNTYNEQFF

abundance: -
v_gene: TRBV27
d_gene: TRBD1
j_gene: TRBJ1-6
CDR3nt: TGTGCCAGCAGGCGGGGGACAGGGATGCAAAATTCACCCCTCCACTTT
CDR3aa: CASRRGTGMQNSPLHF

abundance: few
v_gene: TRBV5-6
d_gene: -
j_gene: TRBJ2-1
CDR3nt: TGTGCCAGCAGCTTGGCCGGGACACCCTCCAATGAGCAGTTCTTC
CDR3aa: CASSLAGTPSNEQFF

abundance: -
v_gene: TRBV12-2
d_gene: -
j_gene: TRBJ2-5
CDR3nt: TGTGCAAGTCGCGCCCCGAGGGAGACCCAGTACTTC
CDR3aa: CASRAPRETQYF

abundance: -
v_gene: TRBV19
d_gene: -
j_gene: TRBJ1-2
CDR3nt: TGTGCCAGTAGTATAGATCGTCCAGGGACTAGATATGGCTACACCTTC
CDR3aa: CASSIDRPGTRYGYTF

abundance: -
v_gene: TRBV11-2
d_gene: TRBD1
j_gene: TRBJ1-2
CDR3nt: TGTGCCAGCAGCGCTGGACAGGGGGGTGGCTACACCTTC
CDR3aa: CASSAGQGGGYTF

abundance: -
v_gene: TRBV29-1
d_gene: TRBD1
j_gene: TRBJ1-3
CDR3nt: TGCAGCGTCGAGACAGGGTTTGGAAACACCATATATTTT
CDR3aa: CSVETGFGNTIYF